The present entry profiles one T cell receptor beta chain with its context. This CDR3 has 16 residues. Trimming removed 1 base at V and 3 bases at J, with 13 bases between. Germline-derived CDR1 and CDR2 are SGHRS and YFSETQ. The record originates from a study of T cell changes during pregnancy in multiple sclerosis. The protocol was immunoSEQ multiplex PCR, while the TCRdb copy is restricted to in-frame clones and leaves out a portion. This sample has 45,000 to 55,000 clones, with 70% to 90% found just once. V and J are TRBV5-1 and TRBJ2-2; a weak D match, TRBD1 (5 bases). The material was peripheral blood, obtained in the first trimester of pregnancy. The clonotype originates from a female donor with multiple sclerosis, enrolled in a pregnancy study. CDR3 in amino acids: CASSLRARDDTGELFF. The DNA of the CDR3 is TGCGCCAGCAGCTTGAGGGCCAGGGATGACACCGGGGAGCTGTTTTTT.